The sample holds a few counts of the clone carrying this TCR beta chain. The antigen remains undetermined. The CDR3 has 15 residues. Trimming stripped 0 bases from V and 5 bases from J, with 13 bases between. Germline V lookup: CDR1 SGHTA, CDR2 FQGNSA. The record originates from a study of blood T cells in healthy people across ages. Study-wide results and caveats: TCR beta diversity correlated strongly with naive T cell percentage.

Primed by a sample-barcoded 5' primer and a J-beta primer mix, a second PCR proceeded for roughly 7 to 11 cycles. TCRdb re-analysed the 5' RACE reads in MiXCR, keeping a single row per CDR3 protein. The sample includes 1 million or so distinct CDR3 sequences, around 27% seen only once; the top ten take approximately 0.71%. These data also formed part of another study, on T cells of mothers and their children. That report adds: Nobody spotted any persistent microchimeric T cell clones.

The chain is built from TRBV7-2 and TRBJ1-1; D gene unclear. This sequence was found in a girl aged 2 to 9 in good health. Sequencing was carried out using blood. The CDR3 DNA is TGTGCCAGCAGCTTAGCTCTAGTCGGGGAAACTGAAGCTTTCTTT. As protein: CASSLALVGETEAFF.